Below are 12 T cell receptor beta chains sequenced from a single sample in a study of blood T cell repertoires in COVID-19. The assay was immunoSEQ multiplex PCR, and TCRdb's table has in-frame clones only and misses some. In the table there are about 280,000 clones, approximately 86% of which are singletons. Material: peripheral blood. The receptor set was obtained from a woman aged 25 to 39 who had recovered from COVID-19.

The rearrangement uses TRBV12-3 or TRBV12-4 and TRBJ1-1; D is unclear. There are 13 residues in the CDR3. V was cut by 7 bases and J by 1 base, with 10 bases left in between. CDR3: CASNLKPNTEAFF. CDR3 sequence (DNA): TGTGCCAGCAACCTAAAACCGAACACTGAAGCTTTCTTT.

The chain joins TRBV30 to TRBJ1-1; no reliable D call. Germline V gives CDR1 GTSNPN, CDR2 SVGIG (reference sequence). The CDR3 loop spans 15 amino acids. V dropped 1 base and J dropped 5 bases, with 17 bases sitting between them. CDR3: CAWSAPGSQETEAFF. DNA for the CDR3: TGTGCCTGGAGTGCTCCGGGGTCCCAGGAGACTGAAGCTTTCTTT. Complete variable domain (other parts from reference TRBV30 and TRBJ1-1): SQTIHQWPATLVQPVGSPLSLECTVEGTSNPNLYWYRQAAGRGLQLLFYSVGIGQISSEVPQNLSASRPQDRQFILSSKKLLLSDSGFYLCAWSAPGSQETEAFFGQGTRLTVV.

The genes are TRBV5-4 and TRBJ2-2; TRBD2 matches at 10 bases. The CDR3 runs 16 residues. CDR1 and CDR2 (germline): SGHNT, YYREEE (reference sequence). V was clipped by 0 bases and J by 4 bases; unmatched bases: 3. DNA for the CDR3: TGTGCCAGCAGCTTGGGGATAGCGGGGGGCACCGGGGAGCTGTTTTTT. Its protein product is CASSLGIAGGTGELFF.

V is TRBV18 and J is TRBJ2-1, with TRBD2 as a possible D gene (5 bases). This CDR3 has 12 amino acids. Germline lookup yields CDR1 KGHSH and CDR2 LQKENI. Trimming cost V 4 bases and J 9 bases, with 10 bases left between them. CDR3 in amino acids: CASSQLEGEQFF. CDR3 nucleotide sequence: TGTGCCAGCTCACAACTAGAGGGTGAGCAGTTCTTC.

The V gene is TRBV2, the J gene TRBJ1-5; 10 bases map to TRBD1. J was trimmed by 6 bases and V by 6 bases; bases with no gene match: 5. The CDR3 consists of 14 residues. Germline V CDR1 and CDR2: SNHLY, FYNNEI. The CDR3 DNA follows: TGTGCCAGCAGCGGACAGGGGGGGGCTCAGCCCCAGCATTTT. This codes for CASSGQGGAQPQHF.

The rearrangement joins TRBV11-2 to TRBJ2-3; D might be TRBD1 (5 bases). CDR1 is SGHAT and CDR2 is FQNNGV in the germline V gene. The CDR3 contains 13 residues. Trimming removed 3 bases from V and 6 bases from J, with 10 bases in between. The CDR3 is CASSFTRADTQYF. The CDR3 nucleotides read TGTGCCAGCAGCTTTACCAGGGCGGATACGCAGTATTTT.

The rearrangement links TRBV5-1 to TRBJ2-5; D remains unclear. V dropped 0 bases and J dropped 3 bases, with 9 bases sitting between them. This CDR3 spans 14 amino acids. The V gene's germline CDR1 is SGHRS and CDR2 YFSETQ. The CDR3 loop is CASSLVTEKETQYF. In DNA form, the CDR3 reads TGCGCCAGCAGCTTGGTTACAGAAAAAGAGACCCAGTACTTC.

This clone was counted between two and nine times. J is TRBJ1-6 and V is TRBV19; the D is unclear. Germline-derived CDR1 and CDR2 are LNHDA and SQIVND (reference sequence). The CDR3 totals 12 residues. Between the trimmed V and J ends, which lost 3 bases and 7 bases, there was a span of 4 bases. CDR3 in amino acids: CASSIGNSPLHF. The CDR3 DNA reads TGTGCCAGTAGTATCGGGAATTCACCCCTCCACTTT. The full variable domain, with the rest looked up from reference TRBV19 and TRBJ1-6, is DGGITQSPKYLFRKEGQNVTLSCEQNLNHDAMYWYRQDPGQGLRLIYYSQIVNDFQKGDIAEGYSVSREKKESFPLTVTSAQKNPTAFYLCASSIGNSPLHFGNGTRLTVT.

The chain carries TRBV27 and TRBJ1-1; TRBD1 might be the D (6 bases). Germline V gene data show CDR1 as MNHEY and CDR2 as SMNVEV (reference sequence). The ends were cut back, 4 bases at V and 0 bases at J, with 9 bases in the middle. The CDR3 is 14 residues long. CDR3 DNA sequence: TGTGCCAGCAGTTCCAGGGGTTTGAACACTGAAGCTTTCTTT. This gives the protein CASSSRGLNTEAFF.

Here the CDR3 DNA reads TGTGCCAGCAGCCTTTGGAACAGAGACACCGGGGAGCTGTTTTTT. This sequence encodes CASSLWNRDTGELFF. The rearrangement joins TRBV3-1 (or the pseudogene TRBV3-2) to TRBJ2-2; D is undetermined. The V and J ends lost 4 bases and 3 bases respectively, with 12 bases between them. CDR1 and CDR2 (germline): LGHDT, YNNKEL (reference sequence). The CDR3 is 15 residues long.

This chain uses TRBV5-1 with TRBJ2-7, with 10 bases identical to TRBD2. CDR1 is SGHRS and CDR2 is YFSETQ in the germline V gene. V trimming: 0 bases; J trimming: 2 bases; junction bases outside the gene matches: 2. The CDR3 contains 15 residues. CDR3 protein: CASSLGTSGPYEQYF. DNA for the CDR3: TGCGCCAGCAGCTTGGGGACTAGCGGTCCCTACGAGCAGTACTTC.

The chain has TRBV20-1 and TRBJ1-1; possibly TRBD1 for D (5 bases). The CDR3 spans 13 residues. V dropped 3 bases and J dropped 4 bases, with 12 bases sitting between them. In germline, CDR1 is DFQATT, CDR2 SNEGSKA (reference sequence). This CDR3 is CSASRGTGTEAFF. CDR3 bases: TGCAGTGCTAGTCGGGGGACGGGCACTGAAGCTTTCTTT.